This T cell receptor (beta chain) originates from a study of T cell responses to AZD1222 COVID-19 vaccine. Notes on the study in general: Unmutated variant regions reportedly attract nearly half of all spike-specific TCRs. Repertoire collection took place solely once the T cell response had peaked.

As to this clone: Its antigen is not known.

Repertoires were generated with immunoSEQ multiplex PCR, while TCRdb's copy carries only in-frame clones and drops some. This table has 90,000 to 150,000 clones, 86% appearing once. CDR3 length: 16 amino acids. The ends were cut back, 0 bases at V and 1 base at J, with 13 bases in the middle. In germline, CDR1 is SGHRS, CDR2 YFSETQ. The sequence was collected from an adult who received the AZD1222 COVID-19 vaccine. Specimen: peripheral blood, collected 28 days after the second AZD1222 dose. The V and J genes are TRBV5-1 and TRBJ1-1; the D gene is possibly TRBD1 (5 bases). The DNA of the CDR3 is TGCGCCAGCAGCTTGGAAGTACAGGCGACGAACACTGAAGCTTTCTTT. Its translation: CASSLEVQATNTEAFF. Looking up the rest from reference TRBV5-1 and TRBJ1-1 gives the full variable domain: KAGVTQTPRYLIKTRGQQVTLSCSPISGHRSVSWYQQTPGQGLQFLFEYFSETQRNKGNFPGRFSGRQFSNSRSEMNVSTLELGDSALYLCASSLEVQATNTEAFFGQGTRLTVV.